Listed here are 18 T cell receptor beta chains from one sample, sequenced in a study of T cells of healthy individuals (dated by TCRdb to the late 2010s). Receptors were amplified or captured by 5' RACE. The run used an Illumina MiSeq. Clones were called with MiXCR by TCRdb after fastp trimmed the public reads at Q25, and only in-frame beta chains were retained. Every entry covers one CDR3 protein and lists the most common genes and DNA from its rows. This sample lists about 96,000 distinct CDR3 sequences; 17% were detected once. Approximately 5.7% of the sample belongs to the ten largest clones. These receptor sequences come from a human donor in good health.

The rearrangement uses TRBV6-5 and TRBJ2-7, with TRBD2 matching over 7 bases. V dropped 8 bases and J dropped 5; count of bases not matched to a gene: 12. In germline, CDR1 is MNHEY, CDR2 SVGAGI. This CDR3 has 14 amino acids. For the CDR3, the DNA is TGTGCCAGCGGAAGGGGACTACAACGAGACGAGCAGTACTTC. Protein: CASGRGLQRDEQYF.

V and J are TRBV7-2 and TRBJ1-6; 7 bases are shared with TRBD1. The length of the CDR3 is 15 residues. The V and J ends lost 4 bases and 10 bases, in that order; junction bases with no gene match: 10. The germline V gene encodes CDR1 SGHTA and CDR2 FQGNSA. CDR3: CASSSTPGQPSPLHF. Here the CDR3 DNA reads TGTGCCAGCAGCTCCACCCCGGGACAGCCATCACCCCTCCACTTT.

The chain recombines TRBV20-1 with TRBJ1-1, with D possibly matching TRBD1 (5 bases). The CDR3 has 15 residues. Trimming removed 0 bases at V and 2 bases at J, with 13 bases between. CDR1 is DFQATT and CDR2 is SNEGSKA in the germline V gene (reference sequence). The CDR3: CSARDVETDNTEAFF. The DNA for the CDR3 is TGCAGTGCTAGAGATGTGGAGACAGACAACACTGAAGCTTTCTTT.

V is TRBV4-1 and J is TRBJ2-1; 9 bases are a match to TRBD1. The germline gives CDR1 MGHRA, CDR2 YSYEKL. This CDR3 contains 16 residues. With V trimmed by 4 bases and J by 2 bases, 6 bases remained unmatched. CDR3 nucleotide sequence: TGCGCCAGCAGCCTCTGGACAGGGGCAGCCTACAATGAGCAGTTCTTC. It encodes CASSLWTGAAYNEQFF.

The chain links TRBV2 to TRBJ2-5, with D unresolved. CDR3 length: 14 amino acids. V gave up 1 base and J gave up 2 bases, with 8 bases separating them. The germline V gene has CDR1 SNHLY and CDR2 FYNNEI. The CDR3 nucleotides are TGTGCCAGCAGTGAAGGCTTCATTCAAGAGACCCAGTACTTC. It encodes CASSEGFIQETQYF. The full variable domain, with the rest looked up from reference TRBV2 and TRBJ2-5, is EPEVTQTPSHQVTQMGQEVILRCVPISNHLYFYWYRQILGQKVEFLVSFYNNEISEKSEIFDDQFSVERPDGSNFTLKIRSTKLEDSAMYFCASSEGFIQETQYFGPGTRLLVL.

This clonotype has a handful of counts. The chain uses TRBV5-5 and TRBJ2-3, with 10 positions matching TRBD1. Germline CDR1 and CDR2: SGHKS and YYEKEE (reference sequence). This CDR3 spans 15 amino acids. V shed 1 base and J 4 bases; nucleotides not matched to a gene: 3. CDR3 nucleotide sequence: TGTGCCAGCAGCTTGACGACAGGGGGCCCAGATACGCAGTATTTT. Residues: CASSLTTGGPDTQYF.

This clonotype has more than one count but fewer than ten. CDR3 loop: CASSTERGAPDTQYF. The CDR3, as DNA: TGTGCCAGCAGCACCGAGCGGGGGGCCCCAGATACGCAGTATTTT. The chain is built from TRBV7-9 and TRBJ2-3, with 9 bases that match TRBD2. J gave up 4 bases and V 5 bases, and 7 bases lay outside the gene matches. This CDR3 has 15 residues. Germline V gives CDR1 SEHNR, CDR2 FQNEAQ (reference sequence). Using reference TRBV7-9 and TRBJ2-3 for the parts outside the CDR3, the full variable domain is DTGVSQNPRHKITKRGQNVTFRCDPISEHNRLYWYRQTLGQGPEFLTYFQNEAQLEKSRLLSDRFSAERPKGSFSTLEIQRTEQGDSAMYLCASSTERGAPDTQYFGPGTRLTVL.

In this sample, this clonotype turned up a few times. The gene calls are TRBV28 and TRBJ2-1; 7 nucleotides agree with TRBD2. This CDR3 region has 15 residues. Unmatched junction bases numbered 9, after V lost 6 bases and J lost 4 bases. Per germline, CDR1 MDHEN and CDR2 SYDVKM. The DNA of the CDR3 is TGTGCCAGCAGAGCAGCGGGAAGGGGTTACAATGAGCAGTTCTTC. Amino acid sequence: CASRAAGRGYNEQFF.

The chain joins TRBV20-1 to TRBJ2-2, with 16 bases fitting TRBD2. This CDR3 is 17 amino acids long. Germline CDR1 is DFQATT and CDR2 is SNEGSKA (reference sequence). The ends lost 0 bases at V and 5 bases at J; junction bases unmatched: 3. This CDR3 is CSARDGTSGGVTGELFF. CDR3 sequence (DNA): TGCAGTGCTAGAGACGGGACTAGCGGGGGGGTAACCGGGGAGCTGTTTTTT.

The CDR3, as DNA: TGTGCCACCAGTGATTTGGGGACAGGGCCAGATACGCAGTATTTT. Its protein product is CATSDLGTGPDTQYF. The chain uses TRBV24-1 and TRBJ2-3; 9 nucleotides align to TRBD1. Germline V gene lookup returns CDR1 KGHDR and CDR2 SFDVKD. This CDR3 region has 15 residues. The V segment lost 0 bases and the J segment 4 bases; nucleotides outside the gene matches: 1.

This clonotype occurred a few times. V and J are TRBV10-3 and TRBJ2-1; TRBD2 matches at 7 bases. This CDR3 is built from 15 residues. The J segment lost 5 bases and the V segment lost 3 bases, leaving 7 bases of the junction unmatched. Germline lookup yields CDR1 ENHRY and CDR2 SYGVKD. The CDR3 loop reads CAISDLAGADNEQFF. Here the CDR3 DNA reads TGTGCCATCAGTGACCTCGCGGGAGCGGACAATGAGCAGTTCTTC.

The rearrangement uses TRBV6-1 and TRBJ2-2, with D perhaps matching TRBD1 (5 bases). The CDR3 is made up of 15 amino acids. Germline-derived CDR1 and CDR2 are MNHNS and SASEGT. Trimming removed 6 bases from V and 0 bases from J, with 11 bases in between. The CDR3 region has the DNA TGTGCCAGCAGAATCAGGGTCTCGAACACCGGGGAGCTGTTTTTT. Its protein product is CASRIRVSNTGELFF.

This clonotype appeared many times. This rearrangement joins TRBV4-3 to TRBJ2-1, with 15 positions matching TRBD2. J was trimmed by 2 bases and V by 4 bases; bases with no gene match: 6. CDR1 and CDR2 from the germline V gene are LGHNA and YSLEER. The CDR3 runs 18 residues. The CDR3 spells CASSPGLAGGRTYNEQFF. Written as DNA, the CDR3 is TGCGCCAGCAGCCCGGGACTAGCGGGGGGCCGGACCTACAATGAGCAGTTCTTC.

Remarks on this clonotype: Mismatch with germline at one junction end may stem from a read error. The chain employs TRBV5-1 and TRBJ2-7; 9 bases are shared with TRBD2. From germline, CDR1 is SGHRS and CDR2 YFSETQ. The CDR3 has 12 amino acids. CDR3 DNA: TGCGCCAGCAGCACCTCCGGGACTAGCTCACTCTTC. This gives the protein CASSTSGTSSLF.

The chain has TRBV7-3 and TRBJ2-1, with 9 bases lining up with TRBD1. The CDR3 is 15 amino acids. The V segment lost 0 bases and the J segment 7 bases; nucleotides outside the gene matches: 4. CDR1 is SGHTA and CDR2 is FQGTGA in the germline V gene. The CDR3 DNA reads TGTGCCAGCAGCTTAACGGGACAGGGAGGTAATGAGCAGTTCTTC. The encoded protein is CASSLTGQGGNEQFF. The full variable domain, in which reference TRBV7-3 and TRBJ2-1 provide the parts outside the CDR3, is GAGVSQTPSNKVTEKGKYVELRCDPISGHTALYWYRQSLGQGPEFLIYFQGTGAADDSGLPNDRFFAVRPEGSVSTLKIQRTERGDSAVYLCASSLTGQGGNEQFFGPGTRLTVL.

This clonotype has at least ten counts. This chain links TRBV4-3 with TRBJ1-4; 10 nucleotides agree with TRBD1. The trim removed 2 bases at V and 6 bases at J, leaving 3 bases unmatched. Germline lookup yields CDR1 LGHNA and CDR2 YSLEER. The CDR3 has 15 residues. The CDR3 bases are TGCGCCAGCAGCCAAACCGGGACAGGGGATGAAAAACTGTTTTTT. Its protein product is CASSQTGTGDEKLFF.

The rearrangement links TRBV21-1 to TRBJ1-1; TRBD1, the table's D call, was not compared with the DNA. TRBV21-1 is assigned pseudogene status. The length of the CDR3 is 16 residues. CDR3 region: CASSIGHSRMNTEAFF. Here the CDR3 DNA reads TGTGCCAGCAGCATTGGACACAGTAGAATGAACACTGAAGCTTTCTTT.

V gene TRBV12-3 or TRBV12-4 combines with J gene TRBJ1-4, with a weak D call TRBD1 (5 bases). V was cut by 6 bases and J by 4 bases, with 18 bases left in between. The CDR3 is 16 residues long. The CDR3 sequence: CASRPGPGRGNEKLFF. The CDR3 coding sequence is TGTGCCAGCAGACCTGGTCCGGGAAGGGGTAATGAAAAACTGTTTTTT.